The 7 T cell receptor beta chains below come from one sample, sequenced in a study of Ad26.COV2.S vaccination and SARS-CoV-2 variants. The repertoire was sequenced with immunoSEQ multiplex PCR; TCRdb's copy has only in-frame clones and lacks some. The repertoire has about 370,000 clones, around nine tenths of them found once; the top ten carry 1.5% to 2%. Indicated treatment: approximately 18 received Ad26.COV2.S at low or high dose, single or two shots; about 5 received placebo; per-sample allocation not given. The samples were gathered on day 63 after the first injection of vaccine or placebo. This material consisted of peripheral blood, taken in a trial of Ad26.COV2.S vaccine versus placebo. These receptors were collected from a person between 18 and 65 years old who received the Ad26.COV2.S COVID-19 vaccine or a placebo.

The chain recombines TRBV30 with TRBJ1-1; tentatively, D is TRBD1 (6 bases). The CDR3 is 13 amino acids. The germline V gene encodes CDR1 GTSNPN and CDR2 SVGIG (reference sequence). The V and J ends lost 6 bases and 1 base respectively, with 12 bases between them. CDR3 in DNA: TGTGCCTGCCCTCGGACAGAGAACACTGAAGCTTTCTTT. It specifies CACPRTENTEAFF.

This chain connects TRBV18 to TRBJ2-1; 12 bases align to TRBD2. V dropped 1 base and J dropped 7; count of bases not matched to a gene: 8. The CDR3 totals 17 residues. The V gene's germline CDR1 is KGHSH and CDR2 LQKENI. CDR3 amino acids: CASSPLSWTSGMNEQFF. CDR3 nucleotide sequence: TGTGCCAGCTCACCACTTTCTTGGACTAGCGGGATGAATGAGCAGTTCTTC.

Note on this clone: This same CDR3 is encoded by further DNA sequences in the sample. The rearrangement uses TRBV6-5 and TRBJ1-1, with D unclear. Germline V gene lookup returns CDR1 MNHEY and CDR2 SVGAGI. Trimming stripped 0 bases from V and 0 bases from J, with 8 bases between. The CDR3 is 15 amino acids. CDR3 protein: CASSYSGEMNTEAFF. The CDR3 nucleotides are TGTGCCAGCAGTTACTCCGGGGAGATGAACACTGAAGCTTTCTTT.

The rearrangement uses TRBV5-1 and TRBJ1-1; perhaps TRBD1 as D (5 bases). Per the germline V gene, CDR1 is SGHRS and CDR2 is YFSETQ. V gave up 0 bases and J gave up 0 bases, with 9 bases separating them. The CDR3 runs to 15 residues. For the CDR3, the DNA is TGCGCCAGCAGCTTGGGTTCAGGGTTGAACACTGAAGCTTTCTTT. Its translation: CASSLGSGLNTEAFF.

This clone was picked up many times. J is TRBJ1-1 and V is TRBV5-4; unclear D gene. Germline V CDR1 and CDR2: SGHNT, YYREEE (reference sequence). The CDR3 runs to 17 residues. With 4 bases removed from V and 2 bases from J, the gap between germline ends came to 21 bases. In DNA, the CDR3 is TGTGCCAGCAGCGCCTCCCTGGGTCAGGTGGGCAACACTGAAGCTTTCTTT. This encodes CASSASLGQVGNTEAFF. Based on the CDR3 plus reference TRBV5-4 and TRBJ1-1, the full variable domain is ETGVTQSPTHLIKTRGQQVTLRCSSQSGHNTVSWYQQALGQGPQFIFQYYREEENGRGNFPPRFSGLQFPNYSSELNVNALELDDSALYLCASSASLGQVGNTEAFFGQGTRLTVV.

The chain uses TRBV18 and TRBJ1-1; D gene unclear. Trimming pared 6 bases from V and 5 bases from J, leaving 13 bases between. The CDR3 contains 13 residues. Germline CDR1 is KGHSH and CDR2 is LQKENI. The CDR3 sequence is CASSPLGRTEAFF. CDR3 bases: TGTGCCAGCTCCCCCCTCGGTAGGACTGAAGCTTTCTTT. The full variable domain, in which reference TRBV18 and TRBJ1-1 provide the parts outside the CDR3, is NAGVMQNPRHLVRRRGQEARLRCSPMKGHSHVYWYRQLPEEGLKFMVYLQKENIIDESGMPKERFSAEFPKEGPSILRIQQVVRGDSAAYFCASSPLGRTEAFFGQGTRLTVV.

On this clone itself: Different DNA sequences within this sample yield the same CDR3. The J gene is TRBJ1-2, the V gene TRBV2; D may be TRBD1 (5 bases). Germline V gene lookup returns CDR1 SNHLY and CDR2 FYNNEI. The CDR3 contains 12 residues. The ends were cut back, 4 bases at V and 5 bases at J, with 8 bases in the middle. In DNA, the CDR3 is TGTGCCAGCAGTGGGGGGTCATATGGCTACACCTTC. It encodes CASSGGSYGYTF.